The clone carrying this T cell receptor (beta chain) was observed many times. The antigen is not known. It was with unique molecular identifiers that the TCRbeta library was prepared. TCRdb re-analysed the PCR reads in MiXCR, keeping a single row per CDR3 protein. The table records under 850,000 distinct CDR3 sequences, around 12% of them present only once. In germline, CDR1 is DFQATT, CDR2 SNEGSKA (reference sequence). This CDR3 has 16 residues. The V and J ends lost 3 bases and 5 bases, in that order; junction bases with no gene match: 6. This record belongs to a study of T-cell reconstitution after alpha-beta-depleted transplantation in children. Findings and limits, study-wide: Day-60 TCRbeta diversity that was high in some patients was derived from surviving recipient T cells and thymic progenitors. Reports say that about two months after transplant, the alpha-beta T cells came out of several hundred graft clones that had expanded. After one year, T-cell counts and TCRbeta diversity mostly came from new T cells.

V and J are TRBV20-1 and TRBJ2-2; TRBD2 aligns across 13 bases. The sequence was obtained from a girl aged 2-10 years with congenital amegakaryocytic thrombocytopenia, due to receive a stem cell transplant. Sample: PBMCs, taken before TCRalphabeta/CD19-depleted stem cell transplant. The CDR3 DNA follows: TGCAGTGCTAGTGGACTAGCGGGAGAAGCGACCGGGGAGCTGTTTTTT. This sequence encodes CSASGLAGEATGELFF.